This TCR beta chain was captured by sequencing in a study of somatic mutations in cytotoxic T cells in rheumatoid arthritis. The protocol was immunoSEQ multiplex PCR, while the TCRdb copy is restricted to in-frame clones and leaves out a portion. The data hold roughly 2,700 clones, with roughly nine tenths observed a single time. Germline-derived CDR1 and CDR2 are MNHNS and SASEGT. The J segment lost 6 bases and the V segment lost 7 bases, leaving 4 bases of the junction unmatched. This CDR3 contains 13 residues. This clone was observed a few times. The sequence derives from a woman aged 55-70 years with rheumatoid arthritis. Source material: CD8+ T cells sorted from blood. The J gene is TRBJ2-1, the V gene TRBV6-1; TRBD1 agrees at 9 bases. The CDR3 region is CASTGTGLNEQFF. The CDR3 coding sequence is TGTGCCAGCACCGGGACAGGGCTCAATGAGCAGTTCTTC.